This T cell receptor beta chain originates from a study of T-cell reconstitution after alpha-beta-depleted transplantation in children. CDR1 is MDHEN and CDR2 is SYDVKM in the germline V gene. Deletions cut 2 bases from V and 3 bases from J, with 14 bases between. The CDR3 contains 15 residues. This clonotype showed up many times. A library of TCRbeta sequences, prepared with unique molecular identifiers, was generated. TCRdb reprocessed the PCR reads with MiXCR, giving one entry per CDR3 protein. The profile shows a few hundred thousand distinct CDR3 sequences, around 21% of them singletons. The chain links TRBV28 to TRBJ2-7; TRBD1 might be the D (6 bases). The clonotype comes from a human donor who donated a stem cell graft to a child with acute myeloid leukemia. Sequencing was performed on PBMCs from the stem cell graft donor, taken from the stem cell graft. CDR3 amino acids: CASSLPGDFFYEQYF. In nucleotides, the CDR3 is TGTGCCAGCAGTTTACCAGGGGATTTTTTCTACGAGCAGTACTTC. The whole variable domain, remainder taken from reference TRBV28 and TRBJ2-7, is DVKVTQSSRYLVKRTGEKVFLECVQDMDHENMFWYRQDPGLGLRLIYFSYDVKMKEKGDIPEGYSVSREKKERFSLILESASTNQTSMYLCASSLPGDFFYEQYFGPGTRLTVT.